This T cell receptor beta chain derives from a study of technical replicates of blood from a handful of donors. This clone was detected once. This CDR3 region has 15 residues. V shed 5 bases and J shed 4 bases, with 17 bases lying between them. Per germline, CDR1 LNHDA and CDR2 SQIVND (reference sequence). Produced via immunoSEQ multiplex PCR; TCRdb's table is partial and in-frame only. The data hold more than 90,000 clones, with around 95% observed a single time. The sequence was collected from a human donor in good health. The specimen was T cells isolated from PBMCs. The chain links TRBV19 to TRBJ2-5, with D perhaps matching TRBD2 (6 bases). The CDR3 nucleotides are TGTGCCAGTAGTTCGGGCGGGATCCCTCGAGAGACCCAGTACTTC. Translation: CASSSGGIPRETQYF.